These 27 T cell receptor beta chains came from one sample sequenced in a study of blood T cells in healthy people across ages. It was with a sample-barcoded 5' primer and a J-beta primer mix that a second PCR of about 6 to 11 cycles was run. TCRdb itself ran the 5' RACE reads through MiXCR, one entry per CDR3 protein. The profile covers about 780,000 distinct CDR3 sequences, with roughly 60% appearing a single time and 25% to 35% taken by the ten largest. What was sequenced was blood. These receptors were obtained from a man under 40 in good health.

This clonotype was counted a single time. This chain uses TRBV7-2 with TRBJ1-6; 7 bases line up with TRBD1. The CDR3 spans 13 residues. J lost 11 bases, V lost 4 bases, and 5 bases had no gene match. Germline CDR1 SGHTA, CDR2 FQGNSA. Written as DNA, the CDR3 is TGTGCCAGCAGCTCCCGACAGGGAACACCCCTCCACTTT. Translating it yields CASSSRQGTPLHF.

As to this clonotype: Germline is not matched at one junction end, which may reflect a read error. The chain links TRBV7-2 to TRBJ2-4; the D gene is possibly TRBD2 (5 bases). Judging by the DNA end, TRBJ2-5 fits better; the J call may be wrong. The germline V gene encodes CDR1 SGHTA and CDR2 FQGNSA. The CDR3 loop spans 15 amino acids. The DNA of the CDR3 is TGTGCCGGCAGCTTAGTCCGGGGTTTGTCTCAGACCCAGTACTTC. Amino acids: CAGSLVRGLSQTQYF.

This clonotype was recorded a few times. The chain employs TRBV6-5 and TRBJ2-1; D possibly matches TRBD1 or TRBD2 (5 bases each). The germline V gene has CDR1 MNHEY and CDR2 SVGAGI. V shed 4 bases and J shed 8 bases, with 12 bases lying between them. The CDR3 is 13 amino acids. The CDR3, as DNA: TGTGCCAGCAGTTGGGACGGTGGGGATGAGCAGTTCTTC. It translates to CASSWDGGDEQFF.

Concerning this clonotype: One end of the junction does not line up with germline, which may come from a read error. The chain links TRBV27 to TRBJ2-3; D unclear. Germline V gene lookup returns CDR1 MNHEY and CDR2 SMNVEV (reference sequence). This CDR3 is built from 12 residues. The CDR3 DNA is TGTGCCAGCAATTTACCCACAGATACGCAGTATTTT. This sequence encodes CASNLPTDTQYF.

CDR3 sequence (DNA): TGCAGCGTGAAATCTAGCTCCTACGAGCAGTACTTC. This gives the protein CSVKSSSYEQYF. The rearrangement joins TRBV29-1 to TRBJ2-7; D is uncertain. The V and J ends lost 6 bases and 0 bases respectively, with 9 bases between them. Per the germline V gene, CDR1 is SQVTM and CDR2 is ANQGSEA. The length of the CDR3 is 12 residues.

This clonotype was seen more than once but under ten times. The V call is TRBV7-3, the J call TRBJ1-1, with no clear D. The CDR3 consists of 13 residues. The ends were cut back, 1 base at V and 1 base at J, with 4 bases in the middle. The germline CDR1 and CDR2 sequences are SGHTA and FQGTGA. The CDR3 reads CASSLNRNTEAFF. CDR3 coding DNA: TGTGCCAGCAGCTTAAACAGGAACACTGAAGCTTTCTTT.

This clonotype was counted ten times or more. This rearrangement joins TRBV5-1 to TRBJ2-3, with 10 bases lining up with TRBD1. V shed 4 bases, J shed 8 bases, and the junction held 16 bases outside the gene matches. Germline CDR1 SGHRS, CDR2 YFSETQ. The CDR3 extends over 17 amino acids. The CDR3 here is CASSLDLTGGQVSTQYF. The CDR3 DNA follows: TGCGCCAGCAGCCTCGATCTGACAGGGGGCCAAGTCAGTACGCAGTATTTT. Looking up the rest from reference TRBV5-1 and TRBJ2-3 gives the full variable domain: KAGVTQTPRYLIKTRGQQVTLSCSPISGHRSVSWYQQTPGQGLQFLFEYFSETQRNKGNFPGRFSGRQFSNSRSEMNVSTLELGDSALYLCASSLDLTGGQVSTQYFGPGTRLTVL.

The rearrangement joins TRBV19 to TRBJ2-1; a possible D gene is TRBD1 (7 bases). V lost 4 bases and J 7 bases, leaving 11 bases between the germline ends. Germline CDR1 reads LNHDA; CDR2 reads SQIVND (reference sequence). CDR3 length equals 13 residues. CDR3 sequence (DNA): TGTGCCAGTAGTAGGAGGGGGCAGAATGAGCAGTTCTTC. It yields the protein CASSRRGQNEQFF.

The CDR3 bases are TGTGCCAGCCAGTCCCACCCAGGGTACGGCTACACCTTC. Translation gives CASQSHPGYGYTF. V and J are TRBV12-3 or TRBV12-4 and TRBJ1-2; weak D call: TRBD1 (5 bases). V was cut by 8 bases and J by 8 bases, with 18 bases left in between. The CDR3 totals 13 residues.

The chain has TRBV20-1 and TRBJ1-5, with 8 bases identical to TRBD1. Germline assignment: CDR1 DFQATT and CDR2 SNEGSKA (reference sequence). V was clipped by 5 bases and J by 0 bases; unmatched bases: 6. The length of the CDR3 is 15 residues. The CDR3 sequence: CSAPTGEDSNQPQHF. CDR3 bases: TGCAGTGCTCCGACAGGGGAGGATAGCAATCAGCCCCAGCATTTT.

This clonotype was seen a few times. The chain couples TRBV20-1 to TRBJ2-1; weak D call: TRBD1 (6 bases). Germline CDR1 DFQATT, CDR2 SNEGSKA (reference sequence). The CDR3 consists of 14 residues. Trimming stripped 6 bases from V and 7 bases from J, with 19 bases between. The CDR3 nucleotides are TGCAGTGCCGGGGCCCGGACCCAGGGGAATGAGCAGTTCTTC. Protein sequence: CSAGARTQGNEQFF.

This clonotype was observed once. The chain links TRBV2 to TRBJ2-2; TRBD1 agrees at 7 bases. Losses at the gene ends were 5 bases for V and 3 bases for J; bases not matched to a gene: 12. Germline CDR1 SNHLY, CDR2 FYNNEI. This CDR3 region has 17 residues. The CDR3 DNA follows: TGTGCCAGCAGTCCCACCGAAGGGACAGCCTACACCGGGGAGCTGTTTTTT. Amino acids: CASSPTEGTAYTGELFF. Full variable domain (remainder filled in from reference TRBV2 and TRBJ2-2): EPEVTQTPSHQVTQMGQEVILRCVPISNHLYFYWYRQILGQKVEFLVSFYNNEISEKSEIFDDQFSVERPDGSNFTLKIRSTKLEDSAMYFCASSPTEGTAYTGELFFGEGSRLTVL.

The chain couples TRBV5-1 to TRBJ1-1; the D gene is possibly TRBD1 (5 bases). The CDR3 is made up of 15 amino acids. The V gene's germline CDR1 is SGHRS and CDR2 YFSETQ. Trimming left V 3 bases short and J 0 bases short, with 12 bases between. CDR3 nucleotide sequence: TGCGCCAGCAGCTCCCGGGGGGGGATGAACACTGAAGCTTTCTTT. It is translated as CASSSRGGMNTEAFF.

In DNA, the CDR3 is TGTGCCAGCAGTCCGGGCTACGGAGGGGAGACCCAGTACTTC. This translates into CASSPGYGGETQYF. V is TRBV12-3 or TRBV12-4 and J is TRBJ2-5, with D possibly matching TRBD2 (6 bases). There are 14 residues in the CDR3. Trimming pared 5 bases from V and 5 bases from J, leaving 15 bases between.

This clonotype was observed once. V usage is TRBV7-9 and J usage is TRBJ1-1, with 8 bases that match TRBD1. Germline CDR1 reads SEHNR; CDR2 reads FQNEAQ (reference sequence). V gave up 3 bases and J gave up 7 bases; unmatched junction bases: 4. This CDR3 comprises 13 residues. The CDR3 bases are TGTGCCAGCAGCTTGCAGGGGGCGGGTGAAGCTTTCTTT. It translates to CASSLQGAGEAFF.

V usage is TRBV3-1 and J usage is TRBJ2-1; D uncertain. Looked up from germline, CDR1 is LGHDT and CDR2 is YNNKEL (reference sequence). CDR3 length: 14 amino acids. Between the trimmed V and J ends, which lost 4 bases and 10 bases, there was a span of 17 bases. The CDR3 region is CASSPRSRKQEQFF. The CDR3 nucleotides are TGTGCCAGCAGCCCCCGGTCCAGAAAACAGGAGCAGTTCTTC.

In its sample, this clonotype was seen many times. This chain's CDR3 is CSAKGLAVETQYF. Written as DNA, the CDR3 is TGCAGTGCTAAGGGGCTAGCGGTGGAGACCCAGTACTTC. This chain links TRBV20-1 with TRBJ2-5, with 7 positions matching TRBD2. This CDR3 is built from 13 residues. V shed 4 bases and J 5 bases; nucleotides not matched to a gene: 7. The germline V gene encodes CDR1 DFQATT and CDR2 SNEGSKA (reference sequence).

The chain links TRBV20-1 to TRBJ1-2; the D gene is possibly TRBD1 (6 bases). The germline V gene encodes CDR1 DFQATT and CDR2 SNEGSKA (reference sequence). Trimming left V 3 bases short and J 3 bases short, with 14 bases between. CDR3 length: 14 amino acids. The DNA of the CDR3 is TGCAGTGCTAGGGAAGGACAGCGCCACTATGGCTACACCTTC. As protein: CSAREGQRHYGYTF.

This clonotype was detected once. The chain combines TRBV12-3 or TRBV12-4 with TRBJ1-2, with D hard to call. V lost 8 bases and J 0 bases, leaving 10 bases between the germline ends. The CDR3 consists of 13 residues. The CDR3 spells CASLWAANYGYTF. The CDR3, as DNA: TGTGCCAGCCTCTGGGCGGCTAACTATGGCTACACCTTC.

V usage is TRBV6-2 or TRBV6-3 and J usage is TRBJ2-5, with 9 bases that match TRBD1. This CDR3 has 14 amino acids. V lost 4 bases to trimming and J lost 1 base; unmatched junction nucleotides: 1. Per the germline V gene, CDR1 is MNHEY and CDR2 is SVGEGT. The CDR3 DNA reads TGTGCCAGCAGTTGGGACAGGGCCCAAGAGACCCAGTACTTC. Translating gives CASSWDRAQETQYF.

The rearrangement uses TRBV20-1 and TRBJ2-7; D may be TRBD1 (6 bases). The germline V gene has CDR1 DFQATT and CDR2 SNEGSKA (reference sequence). There are 14 residues in the CDR3. V was shortened by 7 bases and J by 3 bases, with 19 bases between the two germline ends. CDR3 in amino acids: CSVPSDRGFYEQYF. The CDR3 DNA is TGCAGTGTCCCGTCGGACAGAGGCTTCTACGAGCAGTACTTC.

This clonotype has only a few counts. CDR3 region: CASSYTSGEQYF. The CDR3 region has the DNA TGTGCCAGCAGCTATACATCCGGCGAGCAGTACTTC. V and J are TRBV9 and TRBJ2-7; D is unclear. The CDR3 length is 12 residues. The germline V gene has CDR1 SGDLS and CDR2 YYNGEE. The V end lost 4 bases, the J end lost 6 bases, and 11 bases lay between the germline ends.

As for this clonotype: Germline is not matched at one junction end, which may reflect a read error. The CDR3 spells CASSLGGLQNTGELFF. CDR3 in DNA: TGCGCCAGCAGCTTAGGCGGCCTCCAGAACACCGGGGAGCTGTTTTTT. The chain is built from TRBV13 and TRBJ2-2; no firm D call. CDR3 size: 16 residues. CDR1 PRHDT and CDR2 FYEKMQ come from the germline V gene (reference sequence). Supplemented by reference TRBV13 and TRBJ2-2, the full variable domain reads AAGVIQSPRHLIKEKRETATLKCYPIPRHDTVYWYQQGPGQDPQFLISFYEKMQSDKGSIPDRFSAQQFSDYHSELNMSSLELGDSALYFCASSLGGLQNTGELFFGEGSRLTVL.

This chain links TRBV24-1 with TRBJ1-1; 7 bases are shared with TRBD1. The CDR3 spans 14 residues. The germline CDR1 and CDR2 sequences are KGHDR and SFDVKD. V shed 3 bases and J 3 bases; nucleotides not matched to a gene: 3. Written as DNA, the CDR3 is TGTGCCACCAGTGATGACAGGGCAGACACTGAAGCTTTCTTT. This sequence encodes CATSDDRADTEAFF.

As concerns this clonotype: A much larger clone sits a single nucleotide away, making a read error possible. The genes are TRBV13 and TRBJ1-6; no clear D gene. CDR3 length: 16 amino acids. Germline V lookup: CDR1 PRHDT, CDR2 FYEKMQ (reference sequence). The CDR3 DNA reads as TGTGCCAGCAGCTTGAATCCGGGGAGACATGGTTCACCCCCCCACTTT. Its protein is CASSLNPGRHGSPPHF.

V gene TRBV20-1 combines with J gene TRBJ2-1; the match to TRBD2 covers 10 bases. V shed 5 bases, J shed 1 base, and the junction held 8 bases outside the gene matches. The CDR3 has 16 amino acids. CDR1 and CDR2 (germline): DFQATT, SNEGSKA (reference sequence). CDR3 loop: CSAPSTSGESYNEQFF. The CDR3 DNA reads TGCAGTGCTCCGTCCACTAGCGGGGAGTCCTACAATGAGCAGTTCTTC.

J is TRBJ2-7 and V is TRBV28; D may be TRBD2 (5 bases). V was trimmed by 5 bases and J by 1 base, leaving 12 bases between them. The germline CDR1 and CDR2 sequences are MDHEN and SYDVKM. The CDR3 has 14 amino acids. CDR3 protein: CASSAGMISYEQYF. The DNA of the CDR3 is TGTGCCAGCAGTGCCGGGATGATTTCCTACGAGCAGTACTTC.